These 16 T cell receptor beta chains were sequenced from one sample in a study of PD-1 blockade in classical Hodgkin lymphoma. Profiling relied on immunoSEQ multiplex PCR, and the TCRdb table lists in-frame clones only, not all of them. The sample holds around 91,000 clones, about 89% seen once. Exposure to brentuximab vedotin varied, and each patient had relapsed following autologous stem cell transplantation. The source was peripheral blood mononuclear cells (PBMCs), collected at baseline. Receptors were obtained from a human donor with classical Hodgkin lymphoma.

This rearrangement joins TRBV7-9 to TRBJ2-7; TRBD2 aligns across 9 bases. The germline V gene encodes CDR1 SEHNR and CDR2 FQNEAQ (reference sequence). V was clipped by 3 bases and J by 7 bases; unmatched bases: 10. This CDR3 is 15 amino acids long. CDR3 residues: CASSFSTSGAREQYF. As DNA, the CDR3 is TGTGCCAGCAGCTTTTCGACTAGCGGAGCTCGAGAGCAGTACTTC.

The V gene is TRBV7-8, the J gene TRBJ1-5; D unclear. The CDR3 sequence is 14 residues long. CDR1 SGHVS and CDR2 FQNEAQ come from the germline V gene. V lost 0 bases and J lost 0, with 3 bases in between. CDR3: CASSLADSNQPQHF. CDR3 coding DNA: TGTGCCAGCAGCTTAGCAGATAGCAATCAGCCCCAGCATTTT.

As regards this clone: The junction does not match germline at one end; this may be a read error. This sequence joins TRBV7-7 and TRBJ2-3, with D hard to call. The CDR3 runs to 16 residues. Germline CDR1 SSHAT, CDR2 FNYEAQ (reference sequence). CDR3 sequence: CASSLGGNMGTDTQYF. The CDR3 DNA reads TGTGCTAGCAGCTTAGGTGGGAATATGGGCACAGATACGCAGTATTTT.

The rearrangement links TRBV2 to TRBJ2-1, with 9 bases that match TRBD2. CDR1 and CDR2 (germline): SNHLY, FYNNEI. The junction had 7 bases not matched to a gene; V was cut back by 4 bases and J by 6 bases. There are 15 residues in the CDR3. CDR3 region: CASSGFSGSSNEQFF. In DNA, the CDR3 is TGTGCCAGCAGTGGATTTAGCGGGAGTAGCAATGAGCAGTTCTTC. Filled out from reference TRBV2 and TRBJ2-1, the complete variable domain reads EPEVTQTPSHQVTQMGQEVILRCVPISNHLYFYWYRQILGQKVEFLVSFYNNEISEKSEIFDDQFSVERPDGSNFTLKIRSTKLEDSAMYFCASSGFSGSSNEQFFGPGTRLTVL.

V gene TRBV5-1 combines with J gene TRBJ2-3; D is tentatively TRBD1 or TRBD2 (5 bases each). The CDR3 has 14 amino acids. The V end was cut by 4 bases, the J end by 6 bases, with 15 bases between. Germline loops: CDR1 SGHRS, CDR2 YFSETQ. The CDR3: CASSPGTSRDTQYF. For the CDR3, the DNA is TGCGCCAGCAGCCCAGGGACCTCGCGGGATACGCAGTATTTT.

This clone was found once. The chain uses TRBV28 and TRBJ2-3, with 7 nucleotides matching TRBD2. The CDR3 spans 13 residues. Germline V gives CDR1 MDHEN, CDR2 SYDVKM. Trimming took 8 bases from V and 1 from J; bases not matched to a gene: 3. The CDR3, as DNA: TGTGCCAGCGGGAGGGTGGGCACAGATACGCAGTATTTT. Its translation is CASGRVGTDTQYF. The complete variable domain, with remaining parts taken from reference TRBV28 and TRBJ2-3, reads DVKVTQSSRYLVKRTGEKVFLECVQDMDHENMFWYRQDPGLGLRLIYFSYDVKMKEKGDIPEGYSVSREKKERFSLILESASTNQTSMYLCASGRVGTDTQYFGPGTRLTVL.

The genes are TRBV7-9 and TRBJ1-5, with TRBD1 as a possible D gene (6 bases). The CDR3 is 14 residues long. The V end was cut by 3 bases, the J end by 6 bases, with 12 bases between. Germline loops: CDR1 SEHNR, CDR2 FQNEAQ (reference sequence). The CDR3 sequence: CASSFGQGSQPQHF. CDR3 nucleotide sequence: TGTGCCAGCAGCTTTGGCCAGGGGAGTCAGCCCCAGCATTTT.

The rearrangement links TRBV27 to TRBJ2-7, with 12 bases identical to TRBD2. Germline values: CDR1 MNHEY, CDR2 SMNVEV (reference sequence). The CDR3 runs 15 residues. V shed 8 bases, J shed 3 bases, and the junction held 8 bases outside the gene matches. The CDR3 is CASRWLTSGSYEQYF. The CDR3 DNA reads as TGTGCCAGCCGTTGGTTGACTAGCGGGAGCTACGAGCAGTACTTC.

The rearrangement joins TRBV18 to TRBJ2-7, with TRBD1 as a possible D gene (5 bases). V was trimmed by 1 base and J by 5 bases, leaving 9 bases between them. Germline CDR1 and CDR2: KGHSH and LQKENI. The CDR3 extends over 13 amino acids. CDR3 sequence: CASSPQGPNEQYF. The DNA for the CDR3 is TGTGCCAGCTCACCACAGGGGCCCAACGAGCAGTACTTC. Based on the CDR3 plus reference TRBV18 and TRBJ2-7, the full variable domain is NAGVMQNPRHLVRRRGQEARLRCSPMKGHSHVYWYRQLPEEGLKFMVYLQKENIIDESGMPKERFSAEFPKEGPSILRIQQVVRGDSAAYFCASSPQGPNEQYFGPGTRLTVT.

The chain couples TRBV19 to TRBJ1-2; D unresolved. Per germline, CDR1 LNHDA and CDR2 SQIVND (reference sequence). The V gene lost 3 bases and the J gene lost 3 bases, with 14 bases spanning the gap. CDR3 length: 15 residues. The CDR3 protein is CASSINLSPYYGYTF. CDR3 in DNA: TGTGCCAGTAGTATTAATTTGTCTCCTTACTATGGCTACACCTTC.

The genes are TRBV28 and TRBJ1-2; no clear D. V was clipped by 8 bases and J by 2 bases, with 12 bases between them. The CDR3 extends over 13 amino acids. Germline assignment: CDR1 MDHEN and CDR2 SYDVKM. This CDR3 reads CASALGVNYGYTF. The CDR3 bases are TGTGCCAGCGCTCTCGGGGTAAACTATGGCTACACCTTC.

This chain joins TRBV6-1 and TRBJ1-2; D is undetermined. The ends were cut back, 4 bases at V and 1 base at J, with 16 bases in the middle. The length of the CDR3 is 16 residues. Germline CDR1 is MNHNS and CDR2 is SASEGT. In nucleotides, the CDR3 is TGTGCCAGCAGTGGGTACACAGAAGATGGTAACTATGGCTACACCTTC. Amino acids: CASSGYTEDGNYGYTF.

The chain couples TRBV4-1 to TRBJ2-2; unclear D gene. The CDR3 runs 16 residues. Germline V gene lookup returns CDR1 MGHRA and CDR2 YSYEKL. Trimming removed 3 bases at V and 4 bases at J, with 15 bases between. The CDR3 DNA is TGCGCCAGCAGCCAGGGCAGCCCACGTGGCACCGGGGAGCTGTTTTTT. This gives the protein CASSQGSPRGTGELFF.

Only a few counts were recorded for this clone. As DNA, the CDR3 is TGTGCCAGCAGTGGACAGCCGGCCCGGGGCTACACCTTC. This encodes CASSGQPARGYTF. This chain joins TRBV28 and TRBJ1-2; weak D call: TRBD1 (6 bases). Trimming took 5 bases from V and 8 from J, leaving 15 bases between them. CDR1 is MDHEN, CDR2 SYDVKM, per germline. CDR3 size: 13 residues.

The rearrangement joins TRBV5-1 to TRBJ2-6; a possible D gene is TRBD1 (7 bases). The CDR3 has 17 residues. Deletions cut 2 bases from V and 2 bases from J, with 14 bases between. Germline V lookup: CDR1 SGHRS, CDR2 YFSETQ. This CDR3 is CASSLRAGQTGANVLTF. CDR3 DNA: TGCGCCAGCAGCTTACGTGCGGGACAGACTGGGGCCAACGTCCTGACTTTC.

The chain has TRBV7-9 and TRBJ1-1; perhaps TRBD1 as D (6 bases). This CDR3 spans 14 amino acids. The germline V and J ends were trimmed by 4 bases and 4 bases, with 13 bases remaining between them. Germline CDR1 SEHNR, CDR2 FQNEAQ (reference sequence). CDR3 coding DNA: TGTGCCAGCAGCTCACAGGGCCAAACCACTGAAGCTTTCTTT. It encodes CASSSQGQTTEAFF.